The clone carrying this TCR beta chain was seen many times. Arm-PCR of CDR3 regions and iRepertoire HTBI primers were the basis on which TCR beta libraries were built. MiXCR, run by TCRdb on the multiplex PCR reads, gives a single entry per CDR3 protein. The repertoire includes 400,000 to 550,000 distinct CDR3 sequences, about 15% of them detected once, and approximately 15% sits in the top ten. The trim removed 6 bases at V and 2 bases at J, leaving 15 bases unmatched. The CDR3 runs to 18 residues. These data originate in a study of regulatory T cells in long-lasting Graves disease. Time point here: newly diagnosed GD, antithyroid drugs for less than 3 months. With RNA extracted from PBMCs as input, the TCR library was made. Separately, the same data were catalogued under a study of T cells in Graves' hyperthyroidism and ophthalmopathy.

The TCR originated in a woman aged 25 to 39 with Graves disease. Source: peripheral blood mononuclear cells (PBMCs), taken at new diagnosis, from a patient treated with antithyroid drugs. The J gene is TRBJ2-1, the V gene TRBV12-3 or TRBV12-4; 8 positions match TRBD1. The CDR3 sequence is CASRYGHGQGRAYNEQFF. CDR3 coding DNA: TGTGCCAGCAGATACGGACACGGACAGGGTAGGGCCTACAATGAGCAGTTCTTC.